This is a list of T cell receptor beta chains from one sample in a study of cytomegalovirus exposure and HLA in healthy donors. Libraries were prepared by immunoSEQ multiplex PCR; TCRdb keeps only in-frame clonotypes and omits some of them. Altogether approximately 93,000 clones are present, 78% being singletons, with the ten largest covering about 3.5%. Material: PBMCs. The receptors come from a woman between 35 and 50 years old in good health and CMV-seronegative. Each CDR3 is given with its conserved first and last residue. The D gene is left open where the match is weak. Some rows mark clone size as missing; the rest say once, few, many or name a class of expanded clone.

J | D | V | size | DNA | CDR3
TRBJ1-2 | TRBD1 | TRBV6-4 | NA | TGTGCCAGCAGAGATTTGGGGACAGGGACAGGGGGCTACACCTTC | CASRDLGTGTGGYTF
TRBJ2-5 | TRBD2 | TRBV7-2 | NA | TGTGCCAGCAGCTTAATTTTTGCGGGAGTCTTCCAAGAGACCCAGTACTTC | CASSLIFAGVFQETQYF
TRBJ1-5 | TRBD1 | TRBV23-1 | NA | TGCGCCAGCAGTCAATCTTATCGGGACAGGGTCGTCGAAGGTCAGCCCCAGCATTTT | CASSQSYRDRVVEGQPQHF
TRBJ2-7 | NA | TRBV4-1 | NA | TGCGCCAGCAGCCAAGATGAAACTCTAGGGCAGTACTTC | CASSQDETLGQYF
TRBJ2-5 | TRBD1 | TRBV6-6 | NA | TGTGCCAGCAGATTTGGACAGGGATTTCAAGAGACCCAGTACTTC | CASRFGQGFQETQYF
TRBJ2-5 | NA | TRBV28 | once | TGTGCCAGCAGTTCTCTCCAGGAGACCCAGTACTTC | CASSSLQETQYF
TRBJ1-2 | TRBD1 | TRBV5-8 | NA | TGTGCCAGCAGCCCGAAGGGACAGGGATGGCCTGGCTACACCTTC | CASSPKGQGWPGYTF
TRBJ2-7 | NA | TRBV9 | NA | TGTGCCAGCAGCGCGATTCAGGGGACCGAGCAGTACTTC | CASSAIQGTEQYF
TRBJ1-5 | NA | TRBV6-6 | NA | TGTGCCAGCAGAGCCTCGGACAGCGTCCTGCATCAGCCCCAGCATTTT | CASRASDSVLHQPQHF
TRBJ1-4 | TRBD1 | TRBV6-5 | NA | TGTGCCAGCATTGACAGGGCGGCTAATGAAAAACTGTTTTTT | CASIDRAANEKLFF
TRBJ1-5 | TRBD1 | TRBV27 | NA | TGTGCCAGCCAAACTACAGGGGGCAATCAGCCCCAGCATTTT | CASQTTGGNQPQHF
TRBJ2-7 | TRBD2 | TRBV2 | NA | TGTGCCAGCAGTTATCTGACTAGCGGGGGGGGGCCTCGCGAGCAGTACTTC | CASSYLTSGGGPREQYF
TRBJ1-2 | NA | TRBV28 | NA | TGTGCCAGCAGTTTAACCCGGTTAGCTAACTATGGCTACACCTTC | CASSLTRLANYGYTF
TRBJ1-1 | NA | TRBV6-7 | few | TGTGCCAGCAGTTACTCGACTGTCCGGGTTATGAACACTGAAGCTTTCTTT | CASSYSTVRVMNTEAFF
TRBJ2-1 | TRBD2 | TRBV19 | NA | TGTGCCAGTAGTACCCAGGGACTAGCTAGGGATGAGCAGTTCTTC | CASSTQGLARDEQFF
TRBJ1-4 | NA | TRBV5-4 | NA | TGTGCCAGCAGCTCGGGGGGGGCCATTGGACTGTTTTTT | CASSSGGAIGLFF
TRBJ2-3 | TRBD2 | TRBV7-2 | NA | TGTGCCAGCAGCTTCGGCGGGAGCGGGGATACGCAGTATTTT | CASSFGGSGDTQYF
TRBJ1-4 | TRBD1 | TRBV28 | NA | TGTGCCAGCAGGTCTACAGGGGGCATGGAAAAACTGTTTTTT | CASRSTGGMEKLFF
TRBJ1-5 | TRBD1 | TRBV7-8 | NA | TGTGCCAGCAGCTTAGGGGGACAGGGGGCCGATCAGCCCCAGCATTTT | CASSLGGQGADQPQHF
TRBJ2-3 | TRBD2 | TRBV4-2 | NA | TGTGCCAGCAGCCTAGGGGCTAGCGGGAGCACAGATACGCAGTATTTT | CASSLGASGSTDTQYF
TRBJ1-5 | NA | TRBV4-1 | NA | TGCGCCAGCAGCCAAGAAGAAGGAGGAGGTTGGCCCCAGCATTTT | CASSQEEGGGWPQHF
TRBJ1-3 | NA | TRBV30 | NA | TGTGCCTGGACTCGGACCGCGGGGGGAAACACCATATATTTT | CAWTRTAGGNTIYF
TRBJ1-1 | TRBD1 | TRBV5-1 | NA | TGCGCCAGCAGCTTGGAGACAGGGGCTGTGAACACTGAAGCTTTCTTT | CASSLETGAVNTEAFF
TRBJ1-1 | NA | TRBV5-1 | few | TGCGCCAGCAGCTTGGTCGGGGGACGACTGAACACTGAAGCTTTCTTT | CASSLVGGRLNTEAFF
TRBJ2-5 | NA | TRBV28 | once | TGTGCCAGCAGTTTTTGGCAAAACAACCAAGAGACCCAGTACTTC | CASSFWQNNQETQYF
TRBJ2-4 | NA | TRBV27 | NA | TGTGCCAGCAGTATTTTCTTTGGGGGCGTAGGCAAAAACATTCAGTACTTC | CASSIFFGGVGKNIQYF
TRBJ1-1 | TRBD1 | TRBV6-5 | few | TGTGCCAGCAGTTACTCGACAGGGAGAGACACTGAAGCTTTCTTT | CASSYSTGRDTEAFF
TRBJ2-1 | TRBD1 | TRBV19 | NA | TGTGCCAGTAGTATAGGGTTTGGGACAGGGCTAATCGATGAGCAGTTCTTC | CASSIGFGTGLIDEQFF
TRBJ2-2 | NA | TRBV27 | NA | TGTGCCAGCCACCGTTTGGACAGCAACACCGGGGAGCTGTTTTTT | CASHRLDSNTGELFF
TRBJ2-1 | TRBD2 | TRBV2 | NA | TGTGCCAGCAACCACCTGGGGGGGATGGGCAATGAGCAGTTCTTC | CASNHLGGMGNEQFF
TRBJ2-1 | NA | TRBV19 | NA | TGTGCCAGTAGGGGCGGGGGCCGGTTTAACAATGAGCAGTTCTTC | CASRGGGRFNNEQFF
TRBJ1-3 | TRBD1 | TRBV7-6 | NA | TGTGCCAGCAGCTTAGGGACAGGGGTGACAGGAAACACCATATATTTT | CASSLGTGVTGNTIYF
TRBJ1-1 | NA | TRBV29-1 | once | TGCAGCGCCTCCAGGGGAGGGGGGAACACTGAAGCTTTCTTT | CSASRGGGNTEAFF
TRBJ2-7 | TRBD1 | TRBV5-1 | NA | TGCGCCAGCAGCCCCACAGGGGGCAACTACGAGCAGTACTTC | CASSPTGGNYEQYF
TRBJ1-1 | TRBD1 | TRBV28 | NA | TGTGCCAGCAGCCCGGGACAGAAGAACACTGAAGCTTTCTTT | CASSPGQKNTEAFF
TRBJ2-3 | NA | TRBV5-5 | NA | TGTGCCAGCAGCTTGCTTCCGGCAGGGACATCAGATACGCAGTATTTT | CASSLLPAGTSDTQYF
TRBJ1-6 | NA | TRBV25-1 | NA | TGTGCCAGCAGTGCCAGAGCCGGGGGTCACAATTCACCCCTCCACTTT | CASSARAGGHNSPLHF
TRBJ1-1 | TRBD1 | TRBV7-3 | NA | TGTGCCAGCAGCCGTACAGGGGAAAAGACCACTGAAGCTTTCTTT | CASSRTGEKTTEAFF
TRBJ2-3 | TRBD2 | TRBV2 | NA | TGTGCCAGCACCTCGACCGGACTAGCGGGAGGCCAAGGGACAGATACGCAGTATTTT | CASTSTGLAGGQGTDTQYF
TRBJ1-2 | NA | TRBV7-2 | NA | TGTGCCAGCAGCCCGGGGGGTTCTAACTATGGCTACACCTTC | CASSPGGSNYGYTF
TRBJ2-5 | NA | TRBV25-1 | NA | TGTGCCAGCAGTCCGGGGTTCCGAGAGACCCAGTACTTC | CASSPGFRETQYF
TRBJ2-5 | NA | TRBV19 | NA | TGTGCCAGTAGTATGGGGGCAGGGGTTGGGACCCAGTACTTC | CASSMGAGVGTQYF
TRBJ1-1 | NA | TRBV5-1 | NA | TGCGCCAGCAGCTGGGGGGGCCTTGGAACTGAAGCTTTCTTT | CASSWGGLGTEAFF
TRBJ2-2 | NA | TRBV18 | NA | TGTGCCAGCTCATACGACAGGCAACCCACCGGGGAGCTGTTTTTT | CASSYDRQPTGELFF
TRBJ1-2 | TRBD1 | TRBV5-1 | NA | TGCGCCAGCAGGAGTGGGGGACAGGCCCCCCGCCGCTATGGCTACACCTTC | CASRSGGQAPRRYGYTF
TRBJ2-5 | NA | TRBV5-1 | NA | TGCGCCAGCAGCTTGGAGAGCGGGCCCGGGGAAGAGACCCAGTACTTC | CASSLESGPGEETQYF
TRBJ1-5 | NA | TRBV28 | NA | TGTGCCAGCACCCAGACAGGTTTAAAGCCCCAGCATTTT | CASTQTGLKPQHF
TRBJ1-1 | NA | TRBV7-9 | few | TGTGCCAGCAGCTTTACTGCACGGAGGGAAGCTTTCTTT | CASSFTARREAFF
TRBJ2-1 | TRBD1 | TRBV7-2 | few | TGTGCCAGCAGCTATGGACAGGGGGACGATGAGCAGTTCTTC | CASSYGQGDDEQFF
TRBJ2-1 | NA | TRBV30 | NA | TGTGCCTGGAGTCAAGTCGAGAATGAGCAGTTCTTC | CAWSQVENEQFF
TRBJ2-1 | NA | TRBV5-4 | NA | TGTGCCAGCAGCTTAGGACTTTCCTACAATGAGCAGTTCTTC | CASSLGLSYNEQFF
TRBJ2-1 | TRBD2 | TRBV4-1 | NA | TGCGCCAGCAGCCAAGAACTAGCGGTTAACAATGAGCAGTTCTTC | CASSQELAVNNEQFF
TRBJ2-1 | TRBD2 | TRBV7-9 | NA | TGTGCCAGCGGCCGCTTTGGAGCGGGATCGAGTGAGCAGTTCTTC | CASGRFGAGSSEQFF
TRBJ1-1 | NA | TRBV28 | NA | TGTGCCAGCAATTCCCCCCATGACACTGAAGCTTTCTTT | CASNSPHDTEAFF
TRBJ2-5 | TRBD1 | TRBV5-4 | NA | TGTGCCAGCAGCTTGGGAGGGACAGGAGGGGAGACCCAGTACTTC | CASSLGGTGGETQYF
TRBJ2-6 | NA | TRBV5-4 | NA | TGTGCCAGCAGCCCTTACCCCCCGGGTGGATCCGGGGCCAACGTCCTGACTTTC | CASSPYPPGGSGANVLTF
TRBJ1-2 | TRBD1 | TRBV28 | NA | TGTGCCAGCAGTCCACCGGGACAGGGGGCGCTTTATGGCTACACCTTC | CASSPPGQGALYGYTF
TRBJ2-7 | TRBD2 | TRBV11-2 | NA | TGTGCCAGCAGCTTAGTCGTCGGAGCGGGAGCTCGGGAGCAGTACTTC | CASSLVVGAGAREQYF
TRBJ2-7 | NA | TRBV7-9 | NA | TGTGCCAGCAGCTTAATTTCTCGGCAGGGAAAGGGCGAGCAGTACTTC | CASSLISRQGKGEQYF
TRBJ2-2 | TRBD1 | TRBV7-2 | NA | TGTGCCAGCAGCCGACAGGGGAATCAGGGGGAGCTGTTTTTT | CASSRQGNQGELFF